The rows below give T cell receptor beta chains drawn from one sample of a study of OX40 agonist ivuxolimab in advanced cancers. Clones were sequenced by immunoSEQ multiplex PCR, and TCRdb holds only the in-frame ones, with some missing. The sample yields under 65,000 clones, less than 90% seen once. Sequencing was performed on CD4+ or CD8+ T cells sorted from blood, taken in a trial of the OX40 agonist ivuxolimab. These receptors originate from an adult with an advanced solid tumor such as melanoma, head and neck, liver or kidney cancer. Both conserved end residues are part of each CDR3. The D gene is left open where the match is weak. Expanded clones are given a class, and other clones once, few, many or no size at all.

J | size | length | V | D | DNA | CDR3
TRBJ1-1 | . | 13 | TRBV29-1 | . | TGCAGCGTCGAAGGGTTTGGGAACACTGAAGCTTTCTTT | CSVEGFGNTEAFF
TRBJ2-5 | . | 15 | TRBV15 | . | TGTGCCACCAGCAGGGTTGGGAGGTTAACGGAGACCCAGTACTTC | CATSRVGRLTETQYF
TRBJ2-7 | . | 15 | TRBV5-5 | . | TGTGCCAGCAGCAGAGCGGACGGAGGATCTTACGAGCAGTACTTC | CASSRADGGSYEQYF
TRBJ1-4 | . | 13 | TRBV4-3 | . | TGCGCCAGCAGCCCCCGGGAAGCTGAAAAACTGTTTTTT | CASSPREAEKLFF
TRBJ2-6 | few | 18 | TRBV7-2 | . | TGTGCCAGCAGCTTAGCAGGGCATGGGGGCTCTGGGGCCAACGTCCTGACTTTC | CASSLAGHGGSGANVLTF
TRBJ2-5 | . | 13 | TRBV29-1 | . | TGCAGCGTTGAGGGGGGAGGAGGTGAGACCCAGTACTTC | CSVEGGGGETQYF
TRBJ1-2 | . | 15 | TRBV28 | . | TGTGCCAGCAGTTTATCCAGACACCCACCCGCTGGCTACACCTTC | CASSLSRHPPAGYTF
TRBJ2-1 | . | 12 | TRBV15 | . | TGTGCCACCAGCACTACAGGGTTCAGGCAGTTCTTC | CATSTTGFRQFF
TRBJ1-2 | once | 19 | TRBV4-3 | TRBD1 | TGCGCCAGCAGCCAAGAATGGACAGGACCCACCATCCTTAACTATGGCTACACCTTC | CASSQEWTGPTILNYGYTF
TRBJ2-5 | . | 15 | TRBV6-5 | TRBD2 | TGTGCCAGCAGTCCCCAGGGACTAGCTGCGGAGACCCAGTACTTC | CASSPQGLAAETQYF
TRBJ2-1 | . | 13 | TRBV28 | . | TGTGCCAGCAGATACACAACAGGCCCTGAGCAGTTCTTC | CASRYTTGPEQFF
TRBJ2-5 | . | 14 | TRBV5-1 | . | TGCGCCAGCAGACCGAACACACACCAAGAGACCCAGTACTTC | CASRPNTHQETQYF
TRBJ2-1 | . | 16 | TRBV27 | . | TGTGCCAGCAGCGTCGTGTCGGGCAGGGGTTACAATGAGCAGTTCTTC | CASSVVSGRGYNEQFF
TRBJ1-1 | . | 16 | TRBV5-8 | TRBD1 | TGTGCCAGCAGCTTTCCCCGGACAGGGAGGTTTGCCGAAGCTTTCTTT | CASSFPRTGRFAEAFF